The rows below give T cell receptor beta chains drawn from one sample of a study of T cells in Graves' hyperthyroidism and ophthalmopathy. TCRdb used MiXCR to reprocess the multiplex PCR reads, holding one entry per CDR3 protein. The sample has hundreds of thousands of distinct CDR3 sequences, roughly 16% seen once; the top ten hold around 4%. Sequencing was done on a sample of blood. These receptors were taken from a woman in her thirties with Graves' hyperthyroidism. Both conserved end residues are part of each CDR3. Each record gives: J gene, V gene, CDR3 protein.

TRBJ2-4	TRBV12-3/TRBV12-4	CASSLRQGGINIQYF
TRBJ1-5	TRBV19	CASSPLRVQPQHF
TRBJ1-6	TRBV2	CASSEGQGRSPLHF
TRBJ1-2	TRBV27	CASSLVGGSGYTF
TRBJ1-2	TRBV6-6	CASSYSTAYPRVGYTF
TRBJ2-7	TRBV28	CASSSLYEQYF
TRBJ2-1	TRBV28	CASSLTSGSSDNEQFF
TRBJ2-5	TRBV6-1	CASRRTYLQETQYF
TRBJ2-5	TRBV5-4	CASSLVGIQETQYF
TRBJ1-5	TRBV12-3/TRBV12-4	CASRGALNQPQHF
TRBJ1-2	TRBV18	CASSQDRYRGYTF
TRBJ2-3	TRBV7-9	CASSLGGIPTDTQYF
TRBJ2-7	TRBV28	CASSLGSGDYEQYF
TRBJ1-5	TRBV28	CASSFRGLTFNQPQHF
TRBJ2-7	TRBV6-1	CASRSGTNSYEQYF
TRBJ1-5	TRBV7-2	CASSWGPAASQPQHF
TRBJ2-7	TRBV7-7	CASSRDRDFEQYF
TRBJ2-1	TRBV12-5	CASGPGTSGRAKQFF
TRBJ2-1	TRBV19	CASRLAGASNEQFF
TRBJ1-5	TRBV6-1	CASSGEGLSNQPQHF
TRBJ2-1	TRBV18	CASSPRQASSYNEQFF
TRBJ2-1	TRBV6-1	CASSELWLAGSNEQFF